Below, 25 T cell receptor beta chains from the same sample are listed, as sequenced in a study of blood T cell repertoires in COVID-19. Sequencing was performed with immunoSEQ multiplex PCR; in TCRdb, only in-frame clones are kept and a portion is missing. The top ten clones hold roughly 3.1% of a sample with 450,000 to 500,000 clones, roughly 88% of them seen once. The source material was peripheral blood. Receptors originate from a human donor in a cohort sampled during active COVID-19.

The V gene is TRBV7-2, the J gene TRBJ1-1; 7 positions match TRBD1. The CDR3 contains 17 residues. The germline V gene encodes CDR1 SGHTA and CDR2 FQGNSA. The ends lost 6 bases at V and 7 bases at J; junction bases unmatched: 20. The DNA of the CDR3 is TGTGCCAGCAGGCGTGGACAGGAGGGCTACCTTAGCGTTGAAGCTTTCTTT. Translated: CASRRGQEGYLSVEAFF. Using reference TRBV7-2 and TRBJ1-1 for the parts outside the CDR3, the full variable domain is GAGVSQSPSNKVTEKGKDVELRCDPISGHTALYWYRQSLGQGLEFLIYFQGNSAPDKSGLPSDRFSAERTGGSVSTLTIQRTQQEDSAVYLCASRRGQEGYLSVEAFFGQGTRLTVV.

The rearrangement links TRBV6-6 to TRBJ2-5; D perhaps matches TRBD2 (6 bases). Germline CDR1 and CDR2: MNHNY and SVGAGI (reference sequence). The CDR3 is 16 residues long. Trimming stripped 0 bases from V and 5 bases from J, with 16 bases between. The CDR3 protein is CASSYSRTSSGETQYF. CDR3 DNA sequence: TGTGCCAGCAGTTACTCGAGGACTTCAAGCGGGGAGACCCAGTACTTC.

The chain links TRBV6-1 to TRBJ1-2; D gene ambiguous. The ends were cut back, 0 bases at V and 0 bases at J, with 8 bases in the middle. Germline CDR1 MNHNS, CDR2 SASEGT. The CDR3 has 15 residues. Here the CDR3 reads CASSEAWQTNYGYTF. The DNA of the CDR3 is TGTGCCAGCAGTGAAGCGTGGCAGACTAACTATGGCTACACCTTC.

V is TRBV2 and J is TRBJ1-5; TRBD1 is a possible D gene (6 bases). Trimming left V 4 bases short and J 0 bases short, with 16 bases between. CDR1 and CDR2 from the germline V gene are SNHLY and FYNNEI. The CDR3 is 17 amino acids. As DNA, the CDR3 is TGTGCCAGCAGTGTCCGACAGGCCGGCAATAGCAATCAGCCCCAGCATTTT. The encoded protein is CASSVRQAGNSNQPQHF.

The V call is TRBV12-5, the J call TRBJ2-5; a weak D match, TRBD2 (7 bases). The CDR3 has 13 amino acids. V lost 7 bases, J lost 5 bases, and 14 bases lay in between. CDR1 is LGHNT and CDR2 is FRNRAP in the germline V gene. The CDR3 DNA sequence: TGTGCTAGTGCCCGTCCGGGGGGCGAGACCCAGTACTTC. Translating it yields CASARPGGETQYF.

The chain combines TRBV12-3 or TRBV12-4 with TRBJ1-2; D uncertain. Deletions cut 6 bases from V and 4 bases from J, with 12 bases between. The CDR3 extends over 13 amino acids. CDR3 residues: CASRRQGPYGYTF. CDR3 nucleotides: TGTGCCAGCAGAAGACAAGGCCCCTATGGCTACACCTTC.

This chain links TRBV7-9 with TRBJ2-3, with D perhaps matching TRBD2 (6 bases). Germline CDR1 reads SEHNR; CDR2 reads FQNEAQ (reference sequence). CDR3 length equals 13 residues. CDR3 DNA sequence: TGTGCGGGAGGAAGGGGAAGCACAGATACGCAGTATTTT. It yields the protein CAGGRGSTDTQYF.

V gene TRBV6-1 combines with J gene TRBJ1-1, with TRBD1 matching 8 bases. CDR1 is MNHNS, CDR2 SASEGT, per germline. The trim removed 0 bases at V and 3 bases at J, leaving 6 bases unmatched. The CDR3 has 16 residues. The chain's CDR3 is CASSEAWAGGHTEAFF. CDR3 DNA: TGTGCCAGCAGTGAAGCGTGGGCAGGGGGCCACACTGAAGCTTTCTTT.

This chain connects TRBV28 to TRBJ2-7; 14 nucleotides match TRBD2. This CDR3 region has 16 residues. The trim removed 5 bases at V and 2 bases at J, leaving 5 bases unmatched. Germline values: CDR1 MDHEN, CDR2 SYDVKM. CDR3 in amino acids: CASSGTSGSGPYEQYF. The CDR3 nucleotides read TGTGCCAGCAGTGGGACTAGCGGGAGTGGCCCCTACGAGCAGTACTTC.

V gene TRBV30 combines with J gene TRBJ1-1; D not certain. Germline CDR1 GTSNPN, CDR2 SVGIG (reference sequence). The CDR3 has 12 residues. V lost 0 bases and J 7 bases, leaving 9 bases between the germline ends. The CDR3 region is CAWSVEGGEAFF. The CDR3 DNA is TGTGCCTGGAGTGTTGAGGGAGGTGAAGCTTTCTTT.

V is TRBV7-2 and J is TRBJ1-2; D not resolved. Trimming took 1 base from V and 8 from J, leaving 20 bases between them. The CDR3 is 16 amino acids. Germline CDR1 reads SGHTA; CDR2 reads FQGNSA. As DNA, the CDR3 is TGTGCCAGCAGCTTAGATGAGGCAGCACCCTCGAGGGGCTACACCTTC. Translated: CASSLDEAAPSRGYTF. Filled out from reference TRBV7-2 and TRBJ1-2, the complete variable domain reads GAGVSQSPSNKVTEKGKDVELRCDPISGHTALYWYRQSLGQGLEFLIYFQGNSAPDKSGLPSDRFSAERTGGSVSTLTIQRTQQEDSAVYLCASSLDEAAPSRGYTFGSGTRLTVV.

The DNA for the CDR3 is TGTGCCAGCAGCCTACAGGGGGCCAGCAATCAGCCCCAGCATTTT. Amino acids: CASSLQGASNQPQHF. The chain couples TRBV11-2 to TRBJ1-5, with TRBD1 matching 9 bases. CDR1 and CDR2 from the germline V gene are SGHAT and FQNNGV. V shed 5 bases and J 1 base; nucleotides not matched to a gene: 3. The CDR3 sequence is 15 residues long.

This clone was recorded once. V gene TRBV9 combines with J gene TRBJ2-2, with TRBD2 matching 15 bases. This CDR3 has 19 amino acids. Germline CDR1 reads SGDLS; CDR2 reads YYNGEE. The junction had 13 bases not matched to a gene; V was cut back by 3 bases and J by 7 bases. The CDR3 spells CASSGVRTSGRAVDGELFF. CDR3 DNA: TGTGCCAGCAGCGGAGTGCGGACTAGCGGGAGGGCCGTGGACGGGGAGCTGTTTTTT.

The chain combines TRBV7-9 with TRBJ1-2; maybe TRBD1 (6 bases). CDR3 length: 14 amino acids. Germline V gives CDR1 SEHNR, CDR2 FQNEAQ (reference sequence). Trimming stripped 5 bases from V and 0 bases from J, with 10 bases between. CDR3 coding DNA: TGTGCCAGCAGCCCGGACAGCACTAACTATGGCTACACCTTC. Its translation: CASSPDSTNYGYTF. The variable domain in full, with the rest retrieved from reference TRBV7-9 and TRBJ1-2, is DTGVSQNPRHKITKRGQNVTFRCDPISEHNRLYWYRQTLGQGPEFLTYFQNEAQLEKSRLLSDRFSAERPKGSFSTLEIQRTEQGDSAMYLCASSPDSTNYGYTFGSGTRLTVV.

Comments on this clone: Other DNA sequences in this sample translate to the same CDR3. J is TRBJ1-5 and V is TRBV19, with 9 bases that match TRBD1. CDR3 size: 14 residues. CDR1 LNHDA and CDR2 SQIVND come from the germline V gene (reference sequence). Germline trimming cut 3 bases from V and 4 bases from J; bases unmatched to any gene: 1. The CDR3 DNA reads TGTGCCAGTAGTATTGGGACAGGGAATCAGCCCCAGCATTTT. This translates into CASSIGTGNQPQHF.

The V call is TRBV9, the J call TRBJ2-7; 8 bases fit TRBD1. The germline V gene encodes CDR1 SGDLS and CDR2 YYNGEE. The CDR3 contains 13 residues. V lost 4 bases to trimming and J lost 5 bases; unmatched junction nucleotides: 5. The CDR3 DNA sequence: TGTGCCAGCAGCATCGGACAGGGCAACGAGCAGTACTTC. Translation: CASSIGQGNEQYF.

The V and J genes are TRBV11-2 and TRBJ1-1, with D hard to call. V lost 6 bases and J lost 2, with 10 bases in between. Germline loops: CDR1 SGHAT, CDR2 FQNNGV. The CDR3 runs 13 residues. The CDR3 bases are TGTGCCAGCAGACCACCGGGAAACACTGAAGCTTTCTTT. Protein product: CASRPPGNTEAFF.

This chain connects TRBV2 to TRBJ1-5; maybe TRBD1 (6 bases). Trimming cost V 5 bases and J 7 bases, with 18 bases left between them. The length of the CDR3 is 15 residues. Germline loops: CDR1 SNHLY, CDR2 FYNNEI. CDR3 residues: CASSSDSQAGQPQHF. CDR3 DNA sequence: TGTGCCAGCAGTTCGGACAGCCAAGCTGGGCAGCCCCAGCATTTT. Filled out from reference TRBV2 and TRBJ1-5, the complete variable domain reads EPEVTQTPSHQVTQMGQEVILRCVPISNHLYFYWYRQILGQKVEFLVSFYNNEISEKSEIFDDQFSVERPDGSNFTLKIRSTKLEDSAMYFCASSSDSQAGQPQHFGDGTRLSIL.

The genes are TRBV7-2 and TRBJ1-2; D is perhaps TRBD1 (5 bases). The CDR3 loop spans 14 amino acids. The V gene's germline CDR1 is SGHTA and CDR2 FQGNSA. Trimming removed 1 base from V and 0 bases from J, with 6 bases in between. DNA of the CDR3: TGTGCCAGCAGCTTAGGGGGGGCTAACTATGGCTACACCTTC. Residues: CASSLGGANYGYTF.

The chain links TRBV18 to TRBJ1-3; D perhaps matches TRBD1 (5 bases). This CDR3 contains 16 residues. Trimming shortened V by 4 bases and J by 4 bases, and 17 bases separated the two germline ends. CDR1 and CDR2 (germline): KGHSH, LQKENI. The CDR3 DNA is TGTGCCAGCTCACGCGATACTGGGGCTGGAGGAAACACCATATATTTT. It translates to CASSRDTGAGGNTIYF.

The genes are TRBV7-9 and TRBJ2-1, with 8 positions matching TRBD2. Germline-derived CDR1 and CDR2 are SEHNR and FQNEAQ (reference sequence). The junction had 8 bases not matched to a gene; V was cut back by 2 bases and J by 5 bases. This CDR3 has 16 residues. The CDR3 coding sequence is TGTGCCAGCAGCTTAATCCTAGCGGGTCCTCACAATGAGCAGTTCTTC. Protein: CASSLILAGPHNEQFF.

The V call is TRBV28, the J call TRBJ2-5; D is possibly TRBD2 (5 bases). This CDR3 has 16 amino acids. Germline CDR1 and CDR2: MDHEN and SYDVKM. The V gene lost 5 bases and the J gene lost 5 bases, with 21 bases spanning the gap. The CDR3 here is CASSPRLREGRETQYF. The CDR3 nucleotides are TGTGCCAGCAGTCCCCGCCTACGGGAAGGACGGGAGACCCAGTACTTC. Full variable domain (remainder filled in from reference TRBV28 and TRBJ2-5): DVKVTQSSRYLVKRTGEKVFLECVQDMDHENMFWYRQDPGLGLRLIYFSYDVKMKEKGDIPEGYSVSREKKERFSLILESASTNQTSMYLCASSPRLREGRETQYFGPGTRLLVL.

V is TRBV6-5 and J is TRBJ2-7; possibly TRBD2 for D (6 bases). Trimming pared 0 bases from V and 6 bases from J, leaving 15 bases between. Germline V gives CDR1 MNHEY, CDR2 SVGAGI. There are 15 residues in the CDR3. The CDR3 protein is CASSYSWREEFEQYF. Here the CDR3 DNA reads TGTGCCAGCAGTTACTCCTGGCGGGAAGAATTCGAGCAGTACTTC.

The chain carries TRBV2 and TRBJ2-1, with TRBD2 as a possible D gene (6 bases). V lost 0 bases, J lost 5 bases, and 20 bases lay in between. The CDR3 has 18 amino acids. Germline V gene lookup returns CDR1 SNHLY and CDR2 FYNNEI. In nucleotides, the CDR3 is TGTGCCAGCAGTGAAGCGCCGGGGTTCGGGAGTGGGAACAATGAGCAGTTCTTC. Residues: CASSEAPGFGSGNNEQFF.

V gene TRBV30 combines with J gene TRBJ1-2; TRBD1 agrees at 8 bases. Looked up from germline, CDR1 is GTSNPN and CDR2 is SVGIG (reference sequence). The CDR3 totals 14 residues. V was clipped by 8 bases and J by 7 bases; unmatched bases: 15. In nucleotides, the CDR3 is TGTGCCAGCAAGTATAGAGGGACAGGAGGTGGCTACACCTTC. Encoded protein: CASKYRGTGGGYTF.